This entry is about one T cell receptor (beta chain). Its antigen is still unknown. Libraries were prepared by immunoSEQ multiplex PCR; TCRdb keeps only in-frame clonotypes and omits some of them. This table holds about 710,000 clones, less than 80% found once. The data were obtained in a study of shared clonotypes between healthy human individuals. Study overall: Donors had three CD4 naive, three CD4 memory, two CD8 naive and one CD8 memory plate apiece.

The study, taken as a whole, reports: Non-shared clonotypes were found to have lower generation probabilities than the clonotypes that were shared by all four of the sorted-subset donors.

Donors, without exception, were Caucasian adults residing in Nashville, Tennessee. Trimming cost V 5 bases and J 4 bases; bases outside gene matches: 5. Germline V gene data show CDR1 as MNHEY and CDR2 as SMNVEV (reference sequence). The CDR3 consists of 15 residues. Sequencing input: memory CD4+ T cells sorted from blood. Subset: CD45RA-negative fraction. This sequence originates from a woman in her thirties in good health. V gene TRBV27 combines with J gene TRBJ2-1; 10 bases are shared with TRBD2. The CDR3 protein is CASSRAGGPYNEQFF. CDR3 nucleotides: TGTGCCAGCAGTAGAGCGGGAGGGCCTTACAATGAGCAGTTCTTC.